This T cell receptor (beta chain) was captured in a study of shared clonotypes between healthy human individuals. Profiled with immunoSEQ multiplex PCR; TCRdb holds only in-frame clones, not every one. This sample has about 2.4 million clones, with roughly 93% found just once. Study-level results: Expectations were that clonotype sharing among donors would be affected by sequencing depth. A handful of donors shared approximately 5% of their naive CD4 clonotypes.

Points on this clone: Antigen: not known.

The V gene's germline CDR1 is SGHAT and CDR2 FQNNGV. CDR3 length equals 17 residues. Trimming shortened V by 0 bases and J by 1 base, and 15 bases separated the two germline ends. The specimen sequenced was naive CD4+ T cells from PBMCs. Subset: CD45RA+ positively selected. The TCR was taken from a man aged 18 to 35 in good health. Some clones in this sample may be carry-over from other donors' samples. V gene TRBV11-2 combines with J gene TRBJ2-5; tentative D call: TRBD1 (6 bases). This CDR3 reads CASSLDLWSGAQETQYF. The CDR3 DNA is TGTGCCAGCAGCTTAGATCTATGGTCAGGGGCCCAAGAGACCCAGTACTTC.